This entry lists 20 T cell receptor beta chains sequenced from one sample in a study of regulatory T cells in long-lasting Graves disease. The TCR beta library used iRepertoire HTBI primers with Arm-PCR amplification of CDR3. TCRdb itself ran the multiplex PCR reads through MiXCR, one entry per CDR3 protein. The sample includes almost 450,000 distinct CDR3 sequences, roughly 15% of them seen just once. This sample's time point: newly diagnosed GD, antithyroid drugs for less than 3 months. PBMCs were the source of the RNA used for TCR sequencing. The sample also formed part of further work on T cells in Graves' hyperthyroidism and ophthalmopathy.

This specimen was peripheral blood mononuclear cells (PBMCs), taken at new diagnosis, from a patient treated with antithyroid drugs. The receptors derive from a woman aged 25 to 39 with Graves disease.

This clonotype has only one observation. The genes are TRBV3-1 and TRBJ2-1; D tentatively fits TRBD1 or TRBD2 (6 bases each). This CDR3 contains 18 residues. Germline V gene lookup returns CDR1 LGHDT and CDR2 YNNKEL (reference sequence). Trimming removed 1 base from V and 0 bases from J, with 16 bases in between. CDR3 sequence: CASSQGGAGDSSYNEQFF. CDR3 coding DNA: TGTGCCAGCAGCCAAGGGGGGGCAGGCGATAGCTCCTACAATGAGCAGTTCTTC.

This clonotype was counted many times. V usage is TRBV3-1 and J usage is TRBJ2-7; D gene unclear. With 0 bases removed from V and 7 bases from J, the gap between germline ends came to 7 bases. CDR1 is LGHDT and CDR2 is YNNKEL in the germline V gene (reference sequence). CDR3 length: 12 residues. The CDR3 loop reads CASSQDAGEQYF. The CDR3, as DNA: TGTGCCAGCAGCCAAGATGCCGGAGAGCAGTACTTC.

This clonotype was found many times. The chain couples TRBV7-2 to TRBJ2-7; unclear D gene. This CDR3 contains 17 residues. V lost 4 bases, J lost 7 bases, and 26 bases lay in between. Germline values: CDR1 SGHTA, CDR2 FQGNSA. DNA for the CDR3: TGTGCCAGCAGCTCAGATCTTTTCGTCGTTGCTGGTAGGGAGCAGTACTTC. Its protein product is CASSSDLFVVAGREQYF.

In this sample, this clonotype turned up many times. This sequence joins TRBV10-3 and TRBJ2-5, with 7 bases identical to TRBD1. CDR1 is ENHRY, CDR2 SYGVKD, per germline. V was clipped by 6 bases and J by 1 base; unmatched bases: 5. The CDR3 totals 14 residues. DNA for the CDR3: TGTGCCATCAGCCAGGGGGAGAGCCAAGAGACCCAGTACTTC. As protein: CAISQGESQETQYF.

This clonotype appeared many times. The chain combines TRBV6-1 with TRBJ1-2; D is possibly TRBD1 (6 bases). The CDR3 length is 14 residues. The germline V gene encodes CDR1 MNHNS and CDR2 SASEGT. Trimming pared 8 bases from V and 6 bases from J, leaving 19 bases between. The CDR3: CASALRGARDGYTF. The DNA for the CDR3 is TGTGCCAGCGCCCTAAGGGGGGCGCGGGATGGCTACACCTTC.

Many counts were recorded for this clonotype. V and J are TRBV12-3 or TRBV12-4 and TRBJ2-3, with no clear D. The CDR3 totals 15 residues. The V gene lost 3 bases and the J gene lost 1 base, with 11 bases spanning the gap. The CDR3 sequence: CASSLGTAGTDTQYF. CDR3 DNA sequence: TGTGCCAGCAGTTTGGGAACGGCCGGCACAGATACGCAGTATTTT.

Turning to this clonotype: A junction end diverges from the germline sequence, so it may reflect a read error. V and J are TRBV4-2 and TRBJ1-3; D ambiguous. CDR1 and CDR2 from the germline V gene are LGHNA and YNFKEQ. The CDR3 length is 15 residues. CDR3 coding DNA: TGTGCCAGCAGCCAGGCGTCCGAATCTGGAAACACCAGATATTTT. Translated: CASSQASESGNTRYF.

V gene TRBV25-1 combines with J gene TRBJ2-7; D is possibly TRBD2 (5 bases). Trimming stripped 5 bases from V and 6 bases from J, with 20 bases between. CDR1 MGHDK and CDR2 SYGVNS come from the germline V gene. This CDR3 contains 15 residues. CDR3 in DNA: TGTGCCAGCAGTTCGACCCGGGATCGTCGAGTCGAGCAGTACTTC. As protein: CASSSTRDRRVEQYF.

This clonotype showed up many times. The chain recombines TRBV13 with TRBJ2-2, with 7 bases matching TRBD2. The V segment lost 5 bases and the J segment 4 bases; nucleotides outside the gene matches: 10. The CDR3 loop spans 16 amino acids. Germline V CDR1 and CDR2: PRHDT, FYEKMQ (reference sequence). CDR3 loop: CASSPGGGTLTGELFF. The CDR3 DNA reads as TGTGCCAGCAGCCCCGGCGGGGGTACCCTCACCGGGGAGCTGTTTTTT. Complete variable domain (other parts from reference TRBV13 and TRBJ2-2): AAGVIQSPRHLIKEKRETATLKCYPIPRHDTVYWYQQGPGQDPQFLISFYEKMQSDKGSIPDRFSAQQFSDYHSELNMSSLELGDSALYFCASSPGGGTLTGELFFGEGSRLTVL.

In the case of this clonotype: A much larger clone differs from this one at a single base, so this may be a read error. The CDR3 sequence: CASSLDHRGNTRYF. The CDR3 nucleotides are TGCGCCAGCAGCTTGGATCACAGGGGGAACACCAGATATTTT. The rearrangement links TRBV5-1 to TRBJ1-3; 8 positions match TRBD1. Per the germline V gene, CDR1 is SGHRS and CDR2 is YFSETQ. The CDR3 is made up of 14 amino acids.

This clonotype was counted only a few times. The chain links TRBV19 to TRBJ2-6; 12 nucleotides align to TRBD1. J was trimmed by 4 bases and V by 7 bases; bases with no gene match: 8. The CDR3 covers 17 residues. Germline CDR1 is LNHDA and CDR2 is SQIVND (reference sequence). CDR3 sequence (DNA): TGTGCCAGTAAAGAGTGGGACAGGGGGCGAGGGGCCAACGTCCTGACTTTC. It translates to CASKEWDRGRGANVLTF. Together with reference TRBV19 and TRBJ2-6, the CDR3 gives the full variable domain: DGGITQSPKYLFRKEGQNVTLSCEQNLNHDAMYWYRQDPGQGLRLIYYSQIVNDFQKGDIAEGYSVSREKKESFPLTVTSAQKNPTAFYLCASKEWDRGRGANVLTFGAGSRLTVL.

This clonotype was detected many times. V usage is TRBV6-1 and J usage is TRBJ2-7; 7 bases are a match to TRBD2. V lost 4 bases and J lost 7; bases outside the gene matches: 16. Germline values: CDR1 MNHNS, CDR2 SASEGT. The CDR3 length is 16 residues. This CDR3 reads CASSGGSSGISGEQYF. CDR3 in DNA: TGTGCCAGCAGTGGGGGTTCTAGCGGAATCTCGGGGGAGCAGTACTTC.

On this clonotype itself: At one of its ends the junction is not consistent with the germline gene, which may arise from a read error. The CDR3 reads CSARPPLETQCF. CDR3 coding DNA: TGCAGTGCTAGACCACCTTTAGAGACCCAGTGCTTC. V usage is TRBV20-1 and J usage is TRBJ2-5; no firm D call. Germline-derived CDR1 and CDR2 are DFQATT and SNEGSKA (reference sequence). This CDR3 comprises 12 residues.

About this clonotype itself: This clone may be a read error of a much larger clone one base away. The rearrangement joins TRBV6-1 to TRBJ2-1, with 9 bases lining up with TRBD2. This CDR3 has 15 residues. With 6 bases clipped from V and 6 bases from J, the junction kept 9 bases outside the gene matches. Germline values: CDR1 MNHNS, CDR2 SASEGT. DNA for the CDR3: TGTGCCAGCAGAACCACGGGACTAGCCTGCAATGAGCAGTTCTTC. Protein product: CASRTTGLACNEQFF.

This clonotype came up many times. The chain is built from TRBV3-1 and TRBJ2-2; D is uncertain. The CDR3 length is 13 residues. Per the germline V gene, CDR1 is LGHDT and CDR2 is YNNKEL (reference sequence). V was clipped by 1 base and J by 4 bases, with 4 bases between them. The CDR3 sequence is CASSQVSTGELFF. CDR3 in DNA: TGTGCCAGCAGCCAAGTTTCCACCGGGGAGCTGTTTTTT.

This clonotype was recorded a few times. The chain combines TRBV27 with TRBJ1-5; D perhaps matches TRBD1 (6 bases). The CDR3 is made up of 15 amino acids. The germline V gene encodes CDR1 MNHEY and CDR2 SMNVEV (reference sequence). Trimming took off 6 bases at V and 0 bases at J, with 12 bases between the two ends. CDR3 sequence: CASRPMGHSNQPQHF. The CDR3 DNA reads TGTGCCAGCAGACCAATGGGACATAGCAATCAGCCCCAGCATTTT.

Note on this clonotype: Since a far larger clone is one base different, this is likely a read error. This chain uses TRBV7-9 with TRBJ2-7; D is unclear. This CDR3 has 12 residues. The ends were cut back, 2 bases at V and 2 bases at J, with 4 bases in the middle. The V gene's germline CDR1 is SEHNR and CDR2 FQNEAQ (reference sequence). DNA for the CDR3: TGTGCCAGCAGCTTACAGCCCTACGAGCAGTACTTC. Encoded protein: CASSLQPYEQYF.

About this clonotype: This probably arose from a read error, given a far larger clone one base away. The V and J genes are TRBV7-8 and TRBJ2-7; D is possibly TRBD1 (6 bases). Germline V gives CDR1 SGHVS, CDR2 FQNEAQ. This CDR3 spans 15 amino acids. CDR3 sequence reads: CASSLKSLQGYEPYF. As DNA, the CDR3 is TGTGCCAGCAGCTTAAAGTCCCTCCAGGGGTACGAGCCGTACTTC.

The J gene is TRBJ2-2, the V gene TRBV5-4; 11 positions match TRBD2. CDR1 and CDR2 from the germline V gene are SGHNT and YYREEE (reference sequence). The CDR3 has 19 residues. Trimming cost V 5 bases and J 3 bases; bases outside gene matches: 15. The DNA of the CDR3 is TGTGCCAGCAGTCCAGGGGTGACTAGCGGGATAACGGACACCGGGGAGCTGTTTTTT. This gives the protein CASSPGVTSGITDTGELFF.

This chain joins TRBV29-1 and TRBJ2-7; D gene uncertain. The V and J ends lost 4 bases and 6 bases respectively, with 10 bases between them. The length of the CDR3 is 11 residues. Germline V CDR1 and CDR2: SQVTM, ANQGSEA. CDR3 region: CSVAEDSEQYF. The CDR3 DNA reads as TGCAGCGTTGCAGAGGATTCCGAGCAGTACTTC.